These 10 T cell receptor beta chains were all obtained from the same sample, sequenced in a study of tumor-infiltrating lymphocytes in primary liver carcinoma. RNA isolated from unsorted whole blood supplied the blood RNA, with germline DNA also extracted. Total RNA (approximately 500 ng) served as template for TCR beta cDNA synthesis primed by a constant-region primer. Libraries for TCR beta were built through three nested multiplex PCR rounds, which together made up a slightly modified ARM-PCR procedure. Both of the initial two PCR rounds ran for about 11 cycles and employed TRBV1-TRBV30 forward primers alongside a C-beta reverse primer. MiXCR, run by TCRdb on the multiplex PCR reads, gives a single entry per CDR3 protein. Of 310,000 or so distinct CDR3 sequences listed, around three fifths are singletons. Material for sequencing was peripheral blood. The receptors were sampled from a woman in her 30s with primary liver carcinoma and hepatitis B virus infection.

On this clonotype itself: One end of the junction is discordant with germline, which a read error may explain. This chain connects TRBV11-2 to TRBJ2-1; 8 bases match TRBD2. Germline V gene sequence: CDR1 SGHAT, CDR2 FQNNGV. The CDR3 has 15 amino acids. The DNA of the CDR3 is TGTGCCAGCAACTATACCGGGACTAGTGGCAATGAGGAGTTCTTC. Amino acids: CASNYTGTSGNEEFF.

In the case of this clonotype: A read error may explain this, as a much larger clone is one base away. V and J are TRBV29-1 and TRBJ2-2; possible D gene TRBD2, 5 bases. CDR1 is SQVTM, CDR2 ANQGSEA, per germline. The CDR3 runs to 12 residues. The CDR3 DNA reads TGCAGCGTTGCCGGGAACATCGGGGAGCTGTTTTTT. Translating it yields CSVAGNIGELFF.

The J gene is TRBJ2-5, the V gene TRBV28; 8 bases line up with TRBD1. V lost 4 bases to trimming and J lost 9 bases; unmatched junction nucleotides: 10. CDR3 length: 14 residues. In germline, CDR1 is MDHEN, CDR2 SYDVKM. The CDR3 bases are TGTGCCAGCAGTTCCCAGACAGGGGTAGTGGCCCAGTACTTC. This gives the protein CASSSQTGVVAQYF.

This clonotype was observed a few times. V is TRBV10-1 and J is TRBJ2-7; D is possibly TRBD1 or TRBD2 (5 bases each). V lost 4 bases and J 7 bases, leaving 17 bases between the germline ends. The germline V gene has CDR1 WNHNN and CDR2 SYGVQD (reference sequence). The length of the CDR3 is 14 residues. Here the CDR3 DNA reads TGCGCCAGCAGTGGAGGGGCGACCCCATGGGAGCAGTACTTC. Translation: CASSGGATPWEQYF.

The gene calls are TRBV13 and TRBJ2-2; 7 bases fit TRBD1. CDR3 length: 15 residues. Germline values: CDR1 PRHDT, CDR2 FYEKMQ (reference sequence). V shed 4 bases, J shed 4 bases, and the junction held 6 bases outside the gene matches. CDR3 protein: CASSSGTVGTGELFF. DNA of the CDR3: TGTGCCAGCAGCTCTGGGACAGTCGGCACCGGGGAGCTGTTTTTT.

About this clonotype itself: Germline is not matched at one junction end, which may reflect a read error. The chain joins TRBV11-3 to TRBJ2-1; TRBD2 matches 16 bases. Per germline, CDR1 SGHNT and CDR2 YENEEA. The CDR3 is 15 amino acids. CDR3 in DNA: TGTGCCGGCAGCTTAGGGACTAGCGGGAGGGGGGAGCAGTTCTTT. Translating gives CAGSLGTSGRGEQFF.

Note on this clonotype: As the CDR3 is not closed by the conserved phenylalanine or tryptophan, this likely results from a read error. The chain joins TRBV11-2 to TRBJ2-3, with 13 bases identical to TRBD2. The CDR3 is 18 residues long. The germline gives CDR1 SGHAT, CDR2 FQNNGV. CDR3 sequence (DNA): TGTGCCAGTAGCTTAATGACTAGCGGGAGGCCGCAACAAGGACCGCAGTATCTT. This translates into CASSLMTSGRPQQGPQYL.

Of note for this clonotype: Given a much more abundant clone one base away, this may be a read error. CDR3 in DNA: TGTGCCAGCAGGGCCCGTGAGCAGTACTTC. It specifies CASRAREQYF. The J gene is TRBJ2-7, the V gene TRBV6-6; D not resolved. The CDR3 has 10 amino acids. With 6 bases removed from V and 7 bases from J, the gap between germline ends came to 7 bases. CDR1 and CDR2 from the germline V gene are MNHNY and SVGAGI (reference sequence).

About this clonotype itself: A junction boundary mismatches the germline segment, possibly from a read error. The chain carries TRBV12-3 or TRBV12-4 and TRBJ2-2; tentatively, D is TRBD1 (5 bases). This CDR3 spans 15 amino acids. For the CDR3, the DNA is TGTGCCAGCAGTTTCCGACAGAGGTCGTCCGGAGAGCTGTTTTTT. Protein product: CASSFRQRSSGELFF.

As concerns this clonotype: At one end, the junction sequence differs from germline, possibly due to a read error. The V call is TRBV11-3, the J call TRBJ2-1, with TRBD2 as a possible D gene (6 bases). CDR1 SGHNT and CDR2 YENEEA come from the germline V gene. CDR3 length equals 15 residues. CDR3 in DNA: TGTGCCAGCACCTTAACTCTAGCGCGAGGCAATGAGCAGTTCTTC. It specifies CASTLTLARGNEQFF.